This is a list of T cell receptor beta chains from one sample in a study of neoadjuvant nivolumab and ipilimumab in lung cancer. Only in-frame clones appear in the TCRdb table, and some are missing; sequencing was by immunoSEQ multiplex PCR. In the table there are over 25,000 clones, more than 80% of which are singletons. The sample here was tumor tissue, taken after neoadjuvant nivolumab, alone or with ipilimumab, at or shortly before surgery. These receptors were collected from an adult with non-small cell lung cancer. Each CDR3 is given with its conserved first and last residue. A D gene is named only where the DNA matches it firmly. The listing skips clone size in some rows; elsewhere it reads once, few, many or a size class.

cdr3_aa: CASSLGRGREQFF
cdr3_nt: TGCGCCAGCAGCTTGGGGCGGGGTAGGGAGCAGTTCTTC
d_call: -
j_call: TRBJ2-1
v_call: TRBV5-1
clone_size: -

cdr3_aa: CASSLGAAGELFF
cdr3_nt: TGTGCCAGCAGCTTGGGAGCTGCCGGGGAGCTGTTTTTT
d_call: -
j_call: TRBJ2-2
v_call: TRBV11-3
clone_size: -

cdr3_aa: CASSDATYAGNTEAFF
cdr3_nt: TGTGCCAGCAGTGACGCCACCTACGCAGGGAACACTGAAGCTTTCTTT
d_call: -
j_call: TRBJ1-1
v_call: TRBV25-1
clone_size: -

cdr3_aa: CASSQSGDTQYF
cdr3_nt: TGTGCCAGCAGTCAATCGGGGGATACGCAGTATTTT
d_call: -
j_call: TRBJ2-3
v_call: TRBV4-2
clone_size: -

cdr3_aa: CASSAPDNSYEQYF
cdr3_nt: TGCGCCAGCAGCGCCCCTGACAACTCCTACGAGCAGTACTTC
d_call: -
j_call: TRBJ2-7
v_call: TRBV5-1
clone_size: -

cdr3_aa: CASSVDGGTYSPLHF
cdr3_nt: TGTGCCAGCAGCGTGGATGGAGGGACTTATTCACCCCTCCACTTT
d_call: -
j_call: TRBJ1-6
v_call: TRBV9
clone_size: -

cdr3_aa: CASSLGQAAKAFF
cdr3_nt: TGTGCCAGTAGCCTCGGACAGGCGGCCAAGGCTTTCTTT
d_call: TRBD1
j_call: TRBJ1-1
v_call: TRBV19
clone_size: -

cdr3_aa: CASLRSRTGNTEAFF
cdr3_nt: TGTGCCAGCCTTCGCTCCCGGACAGGGAACACTGAAGCTTTCTTT
d_call: TRBD1
j_call: TRBJ1-1
v_call: TRBV6-5
clone_size: -

cdr3_aa: CASSLHADSPLHF
cdr3_nt: TGCGCCAGCAGCCTCCATGCGGATTCACCCCTCCACTTT
d_call: -
j_call: TRBJ1-6
v_call: TRBV5-1
clone_size: -

cdr3_aa: CASSSGQGRYEQYF
cdr3_nt: TGTGCCAGCAGCTCGGGACAGGGGAGATACGAGCAGTACTTC
d_call: TRBD1
j_call: TRBJ2-7
v_call: TRBV7-6
clone_size: -

cdr3_aa: CSVAGQGLTEAFF
cdr3_nt: TGCAGCGTAGCAGGACAGGGTCTAACTGAAGCTTTCTTT
d_call: TRBD1
j_call: TRBJ1-1
v_call: TRBV29-1
clone_size: -

cdr3_aa: CASSELGYTGELFF
cdr3_nt: TGTGCCAGCAGTGAGTTAGGGTACACCGGGGAGCTGTTTTTT
d_call: -
j_call: TRBJ2-2
v_call: TRBV25-1
clone_size: -

cdr3_aa: CASTGLENEQFF
cdr3_nt: TGTGCCAGCACGGGACTCGAAAATGAGCAGTTCTTC
d_call: -
j_call: TRBJ2-1
v_call: TRBV2
clone_size: -

cdr3_aa: CASRPRLAGGADTQYF
cdr3_nt: TGTGCCAGCAGGCCACGACTAGCGGGAGGTGCAGATACGCAGTATTTT
d_call: TRBD2
j_call: TRBJ2-3
v_call: TRBV7-2
clone_size: few

cdr3_aa: CASSATNTLEAFF
cdr3_nt: TGTGCCAGTAGTGCGACTAACACCCTTGAAGCTTTCTTT
d_call: -
j_call: TRBJ1-1
v_call: TRBV19
clone_size: -

cdr3_aa: CASSYGTGSSYEQYF
cdr3_nt: TGTGCCAGCAGCTACGGGACAGGGAGCTCCTACGAGCAGTACTTC
d_call: TRBD1
j_call: TRBJ2-7
v_call: TRBV5-6
clone_size: -

cdr3_aa: CASSGLAGGPEAYEQYF
cdr3_nt: TGCGCCAGCAGCGGACTAGCGGGGGGGCCGGAAGCCTACGAGCAGTACTTC
d_call: TRBD2
j_call: TRBJ2-7
v_call: TRBV5-1
clone_size: -

cdr3_aa: CASSPQPGANVLTF
cdr3_nt: TGTGCCAGCAGCCCGCAACCTGGGGCCAACGTCCTGACTTTC
d_call: -
j_call: TRBJ2-6
v_call: TRBV6-5
clone_size: -

cdr3_aa: CASSLDVSWKHPRHF
cdr3_nt: TGTGCCAGCAGCTTAGATGTCAGTTGGAAACACCCGAGGCATTTT
d_call: -
j_call: TRBJ1-3
v_call: TRBV7-6
clone_size: -

cdr3_aa: CASSPFRAQGANEKLFF
cdr3_nt: TGTGCCAGCTCACCATTTCGGGCCCAAGGAGCTAATGAAAAACTGTTTTTT
d_call: -
j_call: TRBJ1-4
v_call: TRBV18
clone_size: few

cdr3_aa: CAWSVNLREQFF
cdr3_nt: TGTGCCTGGAGTGTAAACTTACGGGAGCAGTTCTTC
d_call: -
j_call: TRBJ2-1
v_call: TRBV30
clone_size: -

cdr3_aa: CASSLEPSGANVLTF
cdr3_nt: TGTGCCAGCAGCCTCGAACCCTCTGGGGCCAACGTCCTGACTTTC
d_call: -
j_call: TRBJ2-6
v_call: TRBV6-5
clone_size: -

cdr3_aa: CASSLAWAGGGNQPQHF
cdr3_nt: TGTGCCAGCAGTTTGGCATGGGCAGGGGGCGGGAATCAGCCCCAGCATTTT
d_call: TRBD1
j_call: TRBJ1-5
v_call: TRBV28
clone_size: -

cdr3_aa: CASSETGHQPQHF
cdr3_nt: TGTGCCAGCAGTGAAACAGGCCATCAGCCCCAGCATTTT
d_call: -
j_call: TRBJ1-5
v_call: TRBV2
clone_size: -

cdr3_aa: CAWSAGTGSTEAFF
cdr3_nt: TGTGCCTGGAGTGCCGGGACAGGTAGCACTGAAGCTTTCTTT
d_call: TRBD1
j_call: TRBJ1-1
v_call: TRBV30
clone_size: -

cdr3_aa: CASGTPFNEQFF
cdr3_nt: TGTGCCAGCGGGACTCCATTTAATGAGCAGTTCTTC
d_call: -
j_call: TRBJ2-1
v_call: TRBV2
clone_size: -

cdr3_aa: CASSLIQRGDYNEQFF
cdr3_nt: TGTGCCAGCAGCTTGATTCAGCGGGGGGACTACAATGAGCAGTTCTTC
d_call: TRBD2
j_call: TRBJ2-1
v_call: TRBV5-4
clone_size: -

cdr3_aa: CASSLSRNQPQHF
cdr3_nt: TGTGCCAGCAGCTTGTCACGCAATCAGCCCCAGCATTTT
d_call: -
j_call: TRBJ1-5
v_call: TRBV5-6
clone_size: once

cdr3_aa: CASSSQPQHF
cdr3_nt: TGTGCCAGCAGTTCCCAGCCCCAGCATTTT
d_call: -
j_call: TRBJ1-5
v_call: TRBV6-6
clone_size: once

cdr3_aa: CASSFAGGNEQFF
cdr3_nt: TGTGCCAGCAGCTTCGCGGGCGGAAATGAGCAGTTCTTC
d_call: -
j_call: TRBJ2-1
v_call: TRBV11-2
clone_size: -

cdr3_aa: CASSFLVGTDSYEQYF
cdr3_nt: TGCGCCAGCAGCTTTCTGGTTGGGACCGACTCCTACGAGCAGTACTTC
d_call: -
j_call: TRBJ2-7
v_call: TRBV5-1
clone_size: -

cdr3_aa: CASITSRAPLYEQYF
cdr3_nt: TGTGCCAGCATAACAAGTAGGGCCCCCCTTTACGAGCAGTACTTC
d_call: -
j_call: TRBJ2-7
v_call: TRBV2
clone_size: -

cdr3_aa: CASSLALQRTGELFF
cdr3_nt: TGTGCCAGCAGCTTAGCGCTACAGCGCACCGGGGAGCTGTTTTTT
d_call: -
j_call: TRBJ2-2
v_call: TRBV7-8
clone_size: -

cdr3_aa: CASSLGGSNQPQHF
cdr3_nt: TGCGCCAGCAGCTTGGGGGGAAGCAATCAGCCCCAGCATTTT
d_call: -
j_call: TRBJ1-5
v_call: TRBV5-1
clone_size: -

cdr3_aa: CASRGTGFSDTQYF
cdr3_nt: TGTGCCAGCAGGGGGACAGGGTTTTCAGATACGCAGTATTTT
d_call: TRBD1
j_call: TRBJ2-3
v_call: TRBV27
clone_size: -

cdr3_aa: CASSLEPFRTINQPQHF
cdr3_nt: TGTGCCAGCAGCTTGGAGCCGTTCCGAACAATCAATCAGCCCCAGCATTTT
d_call: -
j_call: TRBJ1-5
v_call: TRBV5-5
clone_size: -

cdr3_aa: CASSLTQAVYEQYF
cdr3_nt: TGTGCCAGCTCCCTCACTCAGGCGGTCTACGAGCAGTACTTC
d_call: -
j_call: TRBJ2-7
v_call: TRBV18
clone_size: few

cdr3_aa: CASSQAGGLASYNEQFF
cdr3_nt: TGCGCCAGCAGCCAAGCGGGGGGACTAGCCTCCTACAATGAGCAGTTCTTC
d_call: TRBD2
j_call: TRBJ2-1
v_call: TRBV4-3
clone_size: -

cdr3_aa: CASTSTGSSPLHF
cdr3_nt: TGCGCCAGCACCAGCACAGGGTCTTCACCCCTCCACTTT
d_call: -
j_call: TRBJ1-6
v_call: TRBV10-2
clone_size: -

cdr3_aa: CASSEARTGGGTQYF
cdr3_nt: TGTGCCAGCAGTGAAGCGCGCACAGGGGGAGGGACCCAGTACTTC
d_call: TRBD1
j_call: TRBJ2-5
v_call: TRBV6-1
clone_size: -

cdr3_aa: CASSPERGASEKLFF
cdr3_nt: TGTGCCAGCAGCCCGGAACGGGGGGCGAGTGAAAAACTGTTTTTT
d_call: -
j_call: TRBJ1-4
v_call: TRBV2
clone_size: -

cdr3_aa: CASSPGQGDEKLFF
cdr3_nt: TGTGCCAGCAGCCCGGGACAGGGAGATGAAAAACTGTTTTTT
d_call: TRBD1
j_call: TRBJ1-4
v_call: TRBV11-2
clone_size: few

cdr3_aa: CASSKGLAGGQQETQYF
cdr3_nt: TGTGCCAGCAGCAAGGGACTAGCGGGAGGACAACAAGAGACCCAGTACTTC
d_call: TRBD2
j_call: TRBJ2-5
v_call: TRBV27
clone_size: once

cdr3_aa: CASSPFWTADQETQYF
cdr3_nt: TGTGCCAGCTCACCATTCTGGACAGCCGATCAAGAGACCCAGTACTTC
d_call: -
j_call: TRBJ2-5
v_call: TRBV18
clone_size: -